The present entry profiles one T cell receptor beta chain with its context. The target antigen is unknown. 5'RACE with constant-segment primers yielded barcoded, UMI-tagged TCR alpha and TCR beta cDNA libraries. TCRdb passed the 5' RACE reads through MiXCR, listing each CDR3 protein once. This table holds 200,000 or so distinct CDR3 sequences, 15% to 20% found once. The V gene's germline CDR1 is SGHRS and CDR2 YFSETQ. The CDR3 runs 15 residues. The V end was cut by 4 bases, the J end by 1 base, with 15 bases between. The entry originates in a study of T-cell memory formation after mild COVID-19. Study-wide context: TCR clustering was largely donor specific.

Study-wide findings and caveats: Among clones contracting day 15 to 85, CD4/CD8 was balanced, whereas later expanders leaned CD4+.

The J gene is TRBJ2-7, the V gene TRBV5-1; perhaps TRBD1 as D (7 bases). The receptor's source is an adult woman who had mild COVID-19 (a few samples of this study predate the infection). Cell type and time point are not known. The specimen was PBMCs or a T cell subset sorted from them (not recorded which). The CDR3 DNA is TGCGCCAGCAGCGCGGGGACAGCCGAATCCTACGAGCAGTACTTC. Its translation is CASSAGTAESYEQYF.